There are a few counts of the clone carrying this T cell receptor (beta chain). TCRdb passed the 5' RACE reads through MiXCR, listing each CDR3 protein once. This table has around 6,200 distinct CDR3 sequences, nearly 60% appearing once. The material sequenced was naive CD4+ T cells sorted from blood. Subset indicated: naive CD4+ T cells, CD4+CD45RA+CD25-. The TCR sequence derives from a female donor with breast cancer.

Written as DNA, the CDR3 is TGCAGTGCTCCCCGACTCCGACCGAGGGACCACAATGAGCAGTTCTTC. It codes for CSAPRLRPRDHNEQFF. This chain uses TRBV20-1 with TRBJ2-1; D possibly matches TRBD1 or TRBD2 (5 bases each). With 5 bases removed from V and 5 bases from J, the gap between germline ends came to 22 bases. CDR1 is DFQATT and CDR2 is SNEGSKA in the germline V gene (reference sequence). The CDR3 spans 16 residues.